One TCR beta chain is described in this entry. The CDR3 sequence is 15 residues long. J was trimmed by 6 bases and V by 5 bases; bases with no gene match: 13. CDR1 is SGHRS, CDR2 YFSETQ, per germline. These data belong to a study of blood T cell repertoires in COVID-19. In the study overall: Specimens from acute and convalescent COVID-19 originated in the United States, Italy and Spain. The analysed material was cDNA or gDNA that came from T cells, B-cell-depleted T cells, or PBMCs.

In the authors' methods: By means of reference gene primer amplification, nucleated cell counts were estimated. The repertoire was sequenced with immunoSEQ multiplex PCR; TCRdb's copy has only in-frame clones and lacks some. The V and J calls and the clone size are those of that table, but D and trimming were determined from the DNA. The sample yields hundreds of thousands of clones, approximately 87% seen once. Source material: peripheral blood. The chain couples TRBV5-1 to TRBJ2-7; TRBD1 matches at 8 bases. This clonotype was sampled from a woman aged 45-65 years who had recovered from COVID-19. CDR3 region: CASSYSGTGSGEQYF. CDR3 bases: TGCGCCAGCAGTTACTCCGGGACAGGTAGCGGCGAGCAGTACTTC.